These T cell receptor beta chains were read from a single sample in a study of blood T cell repertoires in COVID-19. The assay was immunoSEQ multiplex PCR, and TCRdb's table has in-frame clones only and misses some. The top ten hold approximately 6.2% of the sample, which has 200,000 to 250,000 clones, 85% to 90% seen once. The sequenced material came from peripheral blood. Receptors were obtained from a man in his 60s who had recovered from COVID-19. The CDR3 runs from the conserved cysteine through the conserved F or W. The order of the fields is D gene, J gene, clone size, V gene, CDR3 protein, CDR3 DNA. D genes are given only for firm matches. Some rows mark clone size as missing; the rest say once, few, many or name a class of expanded clone.

>TRBD2|TRBJ2-3|NA|TRBV7-2
CASSLMGTSGSGDTQYF
TGTGCCAGCAGCCTTATGGGGACTAGCGGGAGCGGGGATACGCAGTATTTT
>NA|TRBJ1-6|NA|TRBV7-2
CASRSRRVNSPLHF
TGTGCCAGCCGCTCCCGCAGGGTGAATTCACCCCTCCACTTT
>NA|TRBJ1-1|NA|TRBV30
CAWRALSGIGAEAFF
TGTGCCTGGAGGGCTTTATCAGGGATAGGGGCTGAAGCTTTCTTT
>TRBD2|TRBJ2-1|NA|TRBV7-8
CASSLGAGAEQFF
TGTGCCAGCAGCCTCGGGGCGGGAGCAGAGCAGTTCTTC
>TRBD1|TRBJ1-5|NA|TRBV19
CASSIDPLRQGAKRGGSNQPQHF
TGTGCCAGTAGTATAGATCCCCTGCGACAGGGGGCGAAAAGAGGAGGTAGCAATCAGCCCCAGCATTTT
>TRBD1|TRBJ1-5|NA|TRBV19
CASIGQAGQPQHF
TGTGCCAGTATTGGACAGGCCGGGCAGCCCCAGCATTTT
>NA|TRBJ1-5|once|TRBV7-2
CASSLTRQPQHF
TGTGCCAGCAGCTTGACTAGGCAGCCCCAGCATTTT
>NA|TRBJ2-3|NA|TRBV9
CASSVQGSLADTQYF
TGTGCCAGCAGCGTACAGGGAAGTTTGGCAGATACGCAGTATTTT
>NA|TRBJ2-6|NA|TRBV6-4
CASSDGGGSGANVLTF
TGTGCCAGCAGTGACGGCGGGGGCTCGGGGGCCAACGTCCTGACTTTC
>NA|TRBJ1-1|NA|TRBV7-2
CASSFTGVFTEAFF
TGTGCCAGCAGCTTTACAGGTGTCTTCACTGAAGCTTTCTTT
>NA|TRBJ1-2|NA|TRBV18
CASSPQRGDYGYTF
TGTGCCAGCTCACCGCAACGGGGGGACTATGGCTACACCTTC
>NA|TRBJ1-4|NA|TRBV6-1
CASSEFSSGGVGTELFF
TGTGCCAGCAGTGAATTCAGTTCGGGAGGGGTTGGGACGGAACTGTTTTTT
>TRBD1|TRBJ1-4|NA|TRBV27
CASSFHRTGANEKLFF
TGTGCCAGCAGTTTTCATAGGACAGGGGCTAATGAAAAACTGTTTTTT
>TRBD1|TRBJ2-5|NA|TRBV12-3/TRBV12-4
CASSRQGSETQYF
TGTGCCAGCAGTCGACAGGGTAGTGAGACCCAGTACTTC
>NA|TRBJ1-2|NA|TRBV20-1
CSARGQAGYTF
TGCAGTGCTAGAGGACAGGCCGGCTACACCTTC
>TRBD1|TRBJ1-3|NA|TRBV30
CAWSIKTGMGNTIYF
TGTGCCTGGAGTATCAAGACAGGGATGGGAAACACCATATATTTT
>NA|TRBJ1-1|NA|TRBV9
CASSVEGQNTEAFF
TGTGCCAGCAGCGTAGAGGGACAGAACACTGAAGCTTTCTTT
>TRBD1|TRBJ1-3|NA|TRBV6-5
CASSPPRTGDSIYF
TGTGCCAGCAGTCCGCCCCGGACAGGGGATTCCATATATTTT